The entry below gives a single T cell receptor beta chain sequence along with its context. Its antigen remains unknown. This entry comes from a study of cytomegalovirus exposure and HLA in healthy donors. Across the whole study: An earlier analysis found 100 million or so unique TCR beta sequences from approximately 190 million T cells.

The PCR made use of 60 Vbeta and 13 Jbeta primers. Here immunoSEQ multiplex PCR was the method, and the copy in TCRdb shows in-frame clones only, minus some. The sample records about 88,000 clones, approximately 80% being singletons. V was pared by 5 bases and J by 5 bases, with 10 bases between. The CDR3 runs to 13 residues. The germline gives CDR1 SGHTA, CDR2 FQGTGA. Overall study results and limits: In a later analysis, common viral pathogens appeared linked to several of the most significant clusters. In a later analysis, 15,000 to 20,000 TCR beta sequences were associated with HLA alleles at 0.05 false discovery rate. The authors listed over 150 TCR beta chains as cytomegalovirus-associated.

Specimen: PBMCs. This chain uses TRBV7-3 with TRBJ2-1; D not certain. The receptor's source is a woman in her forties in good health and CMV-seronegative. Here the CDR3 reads CASSPTTHNEQFF. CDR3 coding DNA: TGTGCCAGCAGCCCCACTACTCACAATGAGCAGTTCTTC.